This TCR beta chain emerged from a study of shared clonotypes between healthy human individuals. The wider study: The cohort comprised a couple of women and a few men. Their ages spanned 18 to 49 years. Notes on the study in general: Larger estimated richness was generally recorded for naive subsets relative to memory subsets. Generation of non-shared clonotypes was less probable than generation of clonotypes shared by all four donors.

The germline V gene has CDR1 LGHNA and CDR2 YSLEER. The CDR3 has 19 amino acids. V lost 5 bases, J lost 3 bases, and 18 bases stayed unmatched. Per the original data handling: With immunoSEQ giving junction-only sequences and no quality scores, filtering differed. Sequencing used immunoSEQ multiplex PCR; TCRdb keeps in-frame clones, though not all of them. That table furnishes V, J and clone size, whereas the DNA furnished D and trimming. The repertoire includes roughly 2.1 million clones, more than 85% of them detected once, and under 2% sits in the top ten. Positively selected for CCR7, the CD45RO-negative cells used as naive CD8 cells excluded terminally differentiated effector memory CD45RA+ cells. In regard to this clone: As yet, its antigen is unknown.

Sequences were obtained from naive CD8+ T cells from PBMCs. The sequence came from a man between 18 and 29 years old in good health. Some clones in this sample may be carry-over from other donors' samples. This chain joins TRBV4-3 and TRBJ2-3, with TRBD2 matching 9 bases. Here the CDR3 DNA reads TGCGCCAGCAGCAGGTTTAGCGGGAGAAGCTACCACCCGACAGATACGCAGTATTTT. Translation: CASSRFSGRSYHPTDTQYF.